These 11 T cell receptor beta chains share one sample of origin, sequenced in a study of control samples from healthy donors and cancer patients. Sequenced by immunoSEQ multiplex PCR; TCRdb stores in-frame clones only, minus some. The top ten clones hold around 6.2% of a sample with 150,000 to 170,000 clones, approximately 93% of them seen once. The sequenced sample was blood. The receptors shown here come from a middle-aged man in good health.

The chain joins TRBV5-1 to TRBJ2-2; a possible D gene is TRBD1 (5 bases). CDR1 is SGHRS and CDR2 is YFSETQ in the germline V gene. The CDR3 spans 14 residues. The V gene lost 6 bases and the J gene lost 1 base, with 10 bases spanning the gap. DNA of the CDR3: TGCGCCAGCACGAGGCAGGGGAACACCGGGGAGCTGTTTTTT. Its translation is CASTRQGNTGELFF.

This chain connects TRBV28 to TRBJ1-2, with D possibly matching TRBD1 (6 bases). Looked up from germline, CDR1 is MDHEN and CDR2 is SYDVKM. The CDR3 spans 14 residues. The ends were cut back, 5 bases at V and 4 bases at J, with 14 bases in the middle. The CDR3 DNA is TGTGCCAGCAGTCCTACTACAGGGATCTATGGCTACACCTTC. As protein: CASSPTTGIYGYTF.

This clone was seen only once. This chain uses TRBV25-1 with TRBJ1-1; possibly TRBD1 for D (5 bases). This CDR3 contains 13 residues. The germline CDR1 and CDR2 sequences are MGHDK and SYGVNS. The V end lost 5 bases, the J end lost 13 bases, and 20 bases lay between the germline ends. The CDR3 region is CASSTPRTPGGFF. The CDR3 nucleotides read TGTGCCAGCAGTACTCCTCGGACCCCGGGGGGTTTCTTT.

The V gene is TRBV6-2 or TRBV6-3, the J gene TRBJ2-2; 7 nucleotides agree with TRBD1. The V gene's germline CDR1 is MNHEY and CDR2 SVGEGT. The CDR3 totals 13 residues. The V gene end was trimmed by 7 bases and the J gene end by 7 bases; junction bases not matched to a gene: 6. CDR3 residues: CASNPTGFGELFF. The CDR3 coding sequence is TGTGCCAGCAACCCGACAGGGTTCGGGGAGCTGTTTTTT.

This chain uses TRBV25-1 with TRBJ1-4; possibly TRBD1 for D (5 bases). Germline CDR1 reads MGHDK; CDR2 reads SYGVNS. Trimming pared 4 bases from V and 2 bases from J, leaving 11 bases between. The CDR3 has 15 amino acids. The CDR3: CASSVGTFTNEKLFF. In DNA, the CDR3 is TGTGCCAGCAGTGTAGGGACGTTCACTAATGAAAAACTGTTTTTT.

The chain is built from TRBV19 and TRBJ1-2; D is unresolved. CDR1 and CDR2 from the germline V gene are LNHDA and SQIVND (reference sequence). The CDR3 totals 13 residues. Trimming left V 5 bases short and J 3 bases short, with 10 bases between. Written as DNA, the CDR3 is TGTGCCAGTAGTCCAACAGCGTACTATGGCTACACCTTC. Translation: CASSPTAYYGYTF.

The chain carries TRBV6-5 and TRBJ1-1; perhaps TRBD1 as D (6 bases). Trimming removed 6 bases at V and 6 bases at J, with 17 bases between. CDR1 MNHEY and CDR2 SVGAGI come from the germline V gene. The CDR3 runs to 14 residues. CDR3 protein: CASRLRQGSPEAFF. In nucleotides, the CDR3 is TGTGCCAGCAGACTTCGGCAGGGGAGCCCTGAAGCTTTCTTT.

This chain links TRBV12-3 or TRBV12-4 with TRBJ1-5; D not certain. The CDR3 totals 11 residues. Trimming removed 6 bases at V and 11 bases at J, with 11 bases between. This CDR3 reads CASSAGEAQHF. The CDR3 nucleotides are TGTGCCAGCAGCGCGGGTGAGGCCCAGCATTTT.

The CDR3 reads CASQGDTQYF. DNA for the CDR3: TGTGCCTCGCAGGGCGATACGCAGTATTTT. J is TRBJ2-3 and V is TRBV30; weak D call: TRBD1 (5 bases). CDR1 and CDR2 from the germline V gene are GTSNPN and SVGIG (reference sequence). CDR3 length: 10 residues. Trimming stripped 7 bases from V and 6 bases from J, with 8 bases between.

This rearrangement joins TRBV18 to TRBJ1-6; 10 bases align to TRBD1. Germline trimming cut 5 bases from V and 12 bases from J; bases unmatched to any gene: 10. The germline V gene has CDR1 KGHSH and CDR2 LQKENI. The CDR3 totals 15 residues. CDR3 protein: CASSTGQGTLGPLHF. The CDR3 region has the DNA TGTGCCAGCTCAACGGGACAGGGGACCCTTGGACCCCTCCACTTT. Together with reference TRBV18 and TRBJ1-6, the CDR3 gives the full variable domain: NAGVMQNPRHLVRRRGQEARLRCSPMKGHSHVYWYRQLPEEGLKFMVYLQKENIIDESGMPKERFSAEFPKEGPSILRIQQVVRGDSAAYFCASSTGQGTLGPLHFGNGTRLTVT.

A note on this clone: One junction end does not reproduce the germline sequence, and a read error may be involved. Other DNA sequences in the same sample also yield this CDR3. CDR3 bases: TGTGCCAGTAGTGGAGAACAGGGGGCGAGGTCCGGCTACACCTTC. Its translation: CASSGEQGARSGYTF. This chain joins TRBV2 and TRBJ1-2, with 9 bases identical to TRBD1. Germline loops: CDR1 SNHLY, CDR2 FYNNEI. This CDR3 comprises 15 residues.